Listed below are T cell receptor beta chains from one sample, sequenced in a study of blood T cell repertoires in COVID-19. Method: immunoSEQ multiplex PCR; TCRdb's copy keeps in-frame clones and lacks some. The data hold around 200,000 clones, with around 88% observed a single time. Sequenced sample: peripheral blood. All receptors come from a man over 45 with active or convalescent COVID-19. CDR3s include the opening cysteine and the closing phenylalanine or tryptophan. D genes are given only for firm matches. Size is stated for part of the rows, as once, few or many counts, or as a class when the clone is expanded.

TRBV7-2	.	.	TRBJ2-3	TGTGCCAGCAGCGCAGGGTTTACAGATACGCAGTATTTT	CASSAGFTDTQYF
TRBV7-9	.	.	TRBJ1-3	TGTGCCAGCAGCTTAGCGGTGCGGGGGCCGCTCTCTGGAAACACCATATATTTT	CASSLAVRGPLSGNTIYF
TRBV3-1/TRBV3-2	.	.	TRBJ1-1	TGTGCCAGCAGCGAAAGACGGGTGGGAGCTTTCTTT	CASSERRVGAFF
TRBV4-1	TRBD1	.	TRBJ2-1	TGCGCCAGCAGCCAAAGCCGGACAGGGGAAAACAATGAGCAGTTCTTC	CASSQSRTGENNEQFF
TRBV19	TRBD1	.	TRBJ1-2	TGTGCCAGTAGTAAACAGGGGGCGAGTGGCTACACCTTC	CASSKQGASGYTF
TRBV7-9	TRBD2	.	TRBJ2-1	TGTGCCAGCAGCCCTCTACTAGCGGGAGCTCCGAGCTCCTACAATGAGCAGTTCTTC	CASSPLLAGAPSSYNEQFF
TRBV2	.	.	TRBJ2-5	TGTGCCAGCACCCGGGAGACGGTAGAGACCCAGTACTTC	CASTRETVETQYF
TRBV5-1	.	.	TRBJ1-4	TGCGCCAGCAGCATCGACATGGCAACTAATGAAAAACTGTTTTTT	CASSIDMATNEKLFF
TRBV6-5	TRBD2	.	TRBJ2-7	TGTGCCAGCAGCCCGACTAGCGGGAGGTACGAGCAGTACTTC	CASSPTSGRYEQYF
TRBV4-1	TRBD2	.	TRBJ2-5	TGCGCCAGCAGCCAGACTAGCGGGAGGGGCCAAGAGACCCAGTACTTC	CASSQTSGRGQETQYF
TRBV27	.	.	TRBJ2-1	TGTGCCAGCAGTTTACGGGATGAGCAGTTCTTC	CASSLRDEQFF
TRBV7-3	TRBD2	.	TRBJ2-1	TGTGCCAGCAGCGTCATAGCGGGAGGGCCGGTTCAGTTCTTC	CASSVIAGGPVQFF
TRBV19	.	once	TRBJ2-3	TGTGCCAGTAGTATCACAGGGTCTAGCACAGATACGCAGTATTTT	CASSITGSSTDTQYF
TRBV7-2	TRBD1	.	TRBJ1-5	TGTGCCAGCAGTTCCCCGCCGGGACAGAATTATCAGCCCCAGCATTTT	CASSSPPGQNYQPQHF
TRBV4-1	.	few	TRBJ1-6	TGCGCCAGCAGCCAACAGGGCAATTCACCCCTCCACTTT	CASSQQGNSPLHF
TRBV18	.	.	TRBJ2-3	TGTGCCAGCTCACCACCGGGCCGCGAGGCGGGGCGGGATACGCAGTATTTT	CASSPPGREAGRDTQYF
TRBV11-3	.	.	TRBJ2-4	TGTGCCAGCAGCTTAAACGAACAGGTCTCTCTTCTCGCCAAAAACATTCAGTACTTC	CASSLNEQVSLLAKNIQYF
TRBV2	TRBD2	.	TRBJ2-7	TGTGCCAGCAGTGCGTCACCGGGCGGGAGCAGAAACGAGCAGTACTTC	CASSASPGGSRNEQYF
TRBV27	.	.	TRBJ2-7	TGTGCCAGCAGTTCCCAAACACGTCGGCAGTACTTC	CASSSQTRRQYF
TRBV7-9	TRBD1	.	TRBJ2-7	TGTGCCAGCAGCCGACCACAGGGGGACGAGCAGTACTTC	CASSRPQGDEQYF
TRBV18	TRBD1	once	TRBJ2-1	TGTGCCAGCTCACCAAATCTTGGCGAGACAGGGGGTGTAAATGAGCAGTTCTTC	CASSPNLGETGGVNEQFF
TRBV10-3	.	.	TRBJ1-2	TGTGCCATCAGTACCCTTCCCCAGGGGTATGGCTACACCTTC	CAISTLPQGYGYTF
TRBV2	TRBD1	.	TRBJ1-3	TGTGCCAGCAGCGCCGGGACAGCTTTTTCTGGAAACACCATATATTTT	CASSAGTAFSGNTIYF
TRBV29-1	TRBD1	.	TRBJ1-2	TGCAGCGTTGAAGATGAGGACAGGGGGGCCCGTTATGGCTACACCTTC	CSVEDEDRGARYGYTF
TRBV18	.	.	TRBJ2-5	TGTGCCAGCTCACTAGCGGCCCAAGAGACCCAGTACTTC	CASSLAAQETQYF
TRBV28	.	.	TRBJ2-6	TGTGCCAGCAGTTTACCCCGGGGGGGGGCCAACGTCCTGACTTTC	CASSLPRGGANVLTF
TRBV10-1	TRBD1	.	TRBJ2-5	TGCGCCAGCAGTGATAGGGGGCTGGAAGAGACCCAGTACTTC	CASSDRGLEETQYF
TRBV27	.	.	TRBJ2-7	TGTGCCAGCAGCCGGGACATCACCTACGAGCAGTACTTC	CASSRDITYEQYF
TRBV28	.	once	TRBJ1-1	TGTGCCAGCAGTTTACCACAGGGTGAAGCTTTCTTT	CASSLPQGEAFF
TRBV5-4	.	.	TRBJ2-5	TGTGCCAGCAGCTTGGCCAGGAGGGTAGGAGGGGAGACCCAGTACTTC	CASSLARRVGGETQYF
TRBV7-6	.	.	TRBJ1-1	TGTGCCAGCAGCTTAGGAGAATTCACTGAAGCTTTCTTT	CASSLGEFTEAFF
TRBV28	.	.	TRBJ1-6	TGTGCCCTAAAAGGCGGTGGTTCGAATTCACCCCTCCACTTT	CALKGGGSNSPLHF
TRBV27	.	.	TRBJ1-5	TGTGCCAGCAGCCCTCACGACAGTAGCAATCAGCCCCAGCATTTT	CASSPHDSSNQPQHF
TRBV5-1	TRBD1	.	TRBJ1-5	TGCGCCAGCAGAGCCGACAGGGGGCCCAATCAGCCCCAGCATTTT	CASRADRGPNQPQHF
TRBV7-3	TRBD1	.	TRBJ2-3	TGTGCCAGCAGCGCAGGGGGCGCGGACACAGATACGCAGTATTTT	CASSAGGADTDTQYF
TRBV27	.	.	TRBJ2-3	TGTGCCAGCAGTTTCGGAGACACAGATACGCAGTATTTT	CASSFGDTDTQYF
TRBV30	TRBD1	once	TRBJ1-1	TGTGCCTGGTGGACAGGGGGCGGGCAAGACTGGAACACTGAAGCTTTCTTT	CAWWTGGGQDWNTEAFF
TRBV7-8	.	few	TRBJ1-5	TGTGCCAGCAGCTTATCAGGGGCTGTAGAGCCCCAGCATTTT	CASSLSGAVEPQHF
TRBV9	.	.	TRBJ1-3	TGTGCCAGCAGCCTCTACTTAAATGGAAACACCATATATTTT	CASSLYLNGNTIYF